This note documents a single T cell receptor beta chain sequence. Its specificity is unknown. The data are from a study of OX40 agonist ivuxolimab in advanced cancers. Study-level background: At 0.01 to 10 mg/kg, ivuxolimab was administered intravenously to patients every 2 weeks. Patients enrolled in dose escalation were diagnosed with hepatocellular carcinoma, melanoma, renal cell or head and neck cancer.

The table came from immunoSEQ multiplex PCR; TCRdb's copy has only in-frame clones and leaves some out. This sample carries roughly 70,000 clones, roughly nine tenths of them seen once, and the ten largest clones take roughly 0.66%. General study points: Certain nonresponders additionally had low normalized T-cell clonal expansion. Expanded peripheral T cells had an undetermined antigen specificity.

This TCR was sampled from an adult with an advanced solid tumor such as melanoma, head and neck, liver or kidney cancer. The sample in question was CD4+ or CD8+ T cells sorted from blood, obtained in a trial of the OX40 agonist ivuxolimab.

The CDR3, as DNA: TGTGCCAGCAGTCCCGGGACAGGTCGCTATGGCTACACCTTC. It encodes CASSPGTGRYGYTF. The chain joins TRBV2 to TRBJ1-2; the match to TRBD1 covers 8 bases. The length of the CDR3 is 14 residues. After removal of 5 bases from V and 4 bases from J, the junction contained 6 bases not matched to a gene. Germline V gene data show CDR1 as SNHLY and CDR2 as FYNNEI.